Sequencing of this T cell receptor (beta chain) was carried out in a study of CXCR3-negative and CXCR3-positive naive CD8 T cells. This CDR3 comprises 15 residues. In germline, CDR1 is MNHEY, CDR2 SMNVEV (reference sequence). Through 5' RACE with UMI labels, the TRB cDNA libraries were prepared. TCRdb re-called the 5' RACE reads, yielding one record per CDR3 amino acid sequence without DNA. Recorded for this sample: roughly 25,000 distinct CDR3 sequences. The TCR comes from a human donor in good health. Some clones in this sample may be carry-over from other donors' samples. The chain employs TRBV27 and TRBJ2-7; TCRdb lists TRBD1, though no DNA is available to test this call. Sample: naive CXCR3- CD8+ T cells from blood. Subset defined: CD45RO-CCR7+CD27+CD95- naive CD8+ T cells lacking CXCR3 (TNR3-). CDR3 residues: CASSFGTGGSYEQYF.